This T cell receptor beta chain was recorded in a study of blood T cell repertoires in COVID-19. Study information: From the United States, Italy and Spain came samples of acute and convalescent COVID-19. Sources were T cells, B-cell-depleted T cells, or PBMCs; the material itself was cDNA or gDNA.

In the original workflow: How many nucleated cells were present was estimated from reference gene primer amplification. Data came from immunoSEQ multiplex PCR; TCRdb stores just in-frame clones and leaves some out. That table is the source of V, J and clone size, and D and trimming were worked out from the DNA. Of around 60,000 clones listed, 89% are singletons. V lost 5 bases, J lost 6 bases, and 6 bases stayed unmatched. Germline assignment: CDR1 MGHRA and CDR2 YSYEKL. The CDR3 spans 14 residues. This TCR came from an older woman with active COVID-19. The sample was peripheral blood. The chain joins TRBV4-1 to TRBJ2-7; TRBD1 agrees at 11 bases. The CDR3 loop reads CASSRDRGEGEQYF. Written as DNA, the CDR3 is TGCGCCAGCAGCAGGGACAGGGGGGAGGGCGAGCAGTACTTC.